The rows below give T cell receptor beta chains drawn from one sample of a study of response to subunit inactivated influenza vaccine. MiXCR, run by TCRdb on the RT-PCR reads, gives a single entry per CDR3 protein. The data show hundreds of thousands of distinct CDR3 sequences, about 18% seen once. This material consisted of PBMCs from blood, taken less than 6 days after vaccination. Receptor source: a man in his forties or fifties who received an inactivated influenza vaccine. Each CDR3 is given with its conserved first and last residue. D genes are given only for firm matches. Expanded clones get a size class; other rows say once, few or many, or leave the size out.

D gene: NA; V gene: TRBV2; clone size: NA; J gene: TRBJ2-7; CDR3 protein: CASGRWGAEQYF; CDR3 DNA: TGTGCCAGCGGAAGGTGGGGGGCCGAGCAGTACTTC
D gene: NA; V gene: TRBV12-3/TRBV12-4; clone size: many; J gene: TRBJ2-1; CDR3 protein: CASSLKVTDNEQFF; CDR3 DNA: TGTGCCAGCAGTTTGAAGGTTACCGACAATGAGCAGTTCTTC
D gene: NA; V gene: TRBV24-1; clone size: NA; J gene: TRBJ2-1; CDR3 protein: CATSDPPNHNEQFF; CDR3 DNA: TGTGCCACCAGTGATCCGCCCAATCACAATGAGCAGTTCTTC
D gene: NA; V gene: TRBV28; clone size: few; J gene: TRBJ2-2; CDR3 protein: CASREQRLELFF; CDR3 DNA: TGTGCCAGCAGGGAACAGCGCTTGGAGCTGTTTTTT
D gene: NA; V gene: TRBV5-1; clone size: NA; J gene: TRBJ1-6; CDR3 protein: CASSSTGPHSPLHF; CDR3 DNA: TGCGCCAGCAGCTCAACAGGGCCTCATTCACCCCTCCACTTT
D gene: TRBD1; V gene: TRBV20-1; clone size: NA; J gene: TRBJ1-3; CDR3 protein: CSANDRGSGNTIYF; CDR3 DNA: TGCAGTGCTAACGACAGGGGCTCTGGAAACACCATATATTTT
D gene: TRBD1; V gene: TRBV11-2; clone size: NA; J gene: TRBJ2-6; CDR3 protein: CASPDRGSSGANVLTF; CDR3 DNA: TGTGCCAGCCCGGACAGGGGGAGCTCTGGGGCCAACGTCCTGACTTTC
D gene: NA; V gene: TRBV12-3/TRBV12-4; clone size: few; J gene: TRBJ2-3; CDR3 protein: CASSPEQIGTDTQYF; CDR3 DNA: TGTGCCAGCAGTCCAGAACAAATTGGCACAGATACGCAGTATTTT
D gene: TRBD1; V gene: TRBV7-2; clone size: NA; J gene: TRBJ1-2; CDR3 protein: CASSSLRRTGIEGYTF; CDR3 DNA: TGTGCCAGCAGCTCTCTTAGAAGGACAGGGATAGAGGGCTACACCTTC
D gene: TRBD1; V gene: TRBV5-6; clone size: few; J gene: TRBJ1-2; CDR3 protein: CASSFGQGLGYTF; CDR3 DNA: TGTGCCAGCAGTTTCGGACAGGGGCTTGGCTACACCTTC
D gene: NA; V gene: TRBV24-1; clone size: NA; J gene: TRBJ1-4; CDR3 protein: CATSDGLRLFF; CDR3 DNA: TGTGCCACCAGTGACGGGCTCAGACTGTTTTTT
D gene: NA; V gene: TRBV7-2; clone size: few; J gene: TRBJ2-1; CDR3 protein: CASSRRRGDNEQFF; CDR3 DNA: TGTGCCAGCAGTCGAAGGCGGGGAGACAATGAGCAGTTCTTC
D gene: TRBD2; V gene: TRBV12-3/TRBV12-4; clone size: NA; J gene: TRBJ2-1; CDR3 protein: CASSRMTSGYNEQFF; CDR3 DNA: TGTGCCAGCAGCCGGATGACTAGCGGCTACAATGAGCAGTTCTTC
D gene: NA; V gene: TRBV20-1; clone size: NA; J gene: TRBJ2-5; CDR3 protein: CSVEGLIFGETQYF; CDR3 DNA: TGCAGTGTGGAGGGGTTAATTTTCGGGGAGACCCAGTACTTC
D gene: NA; V gene: TRBV7-2; clone size: NA; J gene: TRBJ2-2; CDR3 protein: CASSPLRIGELFF; CDR3 DNA: TGTGCCAGCAGCCCCCTTAGAATCGGGGAGCTGTTTTTT
D gene: TRBD1; V gene: TRBV11-2; clone size: few; J gene: TRBJ1-2; CDR3 protein: CASKQGAIEDGYTF; CDR3 DNA: TGTGCCAGCAAGCAGGGGGCTATCGAGGATGGCTACACCTTC
D gene: TRBD2; V gene: TRBV20-1; clone size: few; J gene: TRBJ2-1; CDR3 protein: CSASIGLADQKQFF; CDR3 DNA: TGCAGTGCTAGCATTGGACTAGCGGACCAGAAGCAGTTCTTC
D gene: NA; V gene: TRBV3-1; clone size: NA; J gene: TRBJ2-7; CDR3 protein: CASSQLGGSYEQYF; CDR3 DNA: TGTGCCAGCAGCCAGCTAGGGGGAAGCTACGAGCAGTACTTC
D gene: NA; V gene: TRBV29-1; clone size: NA; J gene: TRBJ1-1; CDR3 protein: CSVKDGRDTEAFF; CDR3 DNA: TGCAGCGTTAAGGACGGGCGCGACACTGAAGCTTTCTTT
D gene: TRBD2; V gene: TRBV29-1; clone size: many; J gene: TRBJ2-7; CDR3 protein: CSVESGTDLYEQYF; CDR3 DNA: TGCAGCGTTGAAAGCGGGACCGACCTCTACGAGCAGTACTTC
D gene: TRBD2; V gene: TRBV28; clone size: few; J gene: TRBJ2-5; CDR3 protein: CASSLPTGGETQYF; CDR3 DNA: TGTGCCAGCAGTTTACCTACGGGGGGGGAGACCCAGTACTTC
D gene: NA; V gene: TRBV29-1; clone size: NA; J gene: TRBJ1-2; CDR3 protein: CSVEDRGGEGRIYGYTF; CDR3 DNA: TGCAGCGTTGAAGATCGAGGGGGGGAAGGGAGAATCTATGGCTACACCTTC
D gene: NA; V gene: TRBV6-2/TRBV6-3; clone size: few; J gene: TRBJ1-1; CDR3 protein: CASSYYPGDISGTEAFF; CDR3 DNA: TGTGCCAGCAGTTATTATCCTGGGGACATTTCGGGCACTGAAGCTTTCTTT
D gene: TRBD2; V gene: TRBV20-1; clone size: NA; J gene: TRBJ2-7; CDR3 protein: CSANGLAGNEQYF; CDR3 DNA: TGCAGTGCCAATGGACTAGCGGGAAACGAGCAGTACTTC
D gene: NA; V gene: TRBV12-3/TRBV12-4; clone size: many; J gene: TRBJ1-1; CDR3 protein: CASRGKGGTEAFF; CDR3 DNA: TGTGCCAGCAGGGGAAAGGGGGGCACTGAAGCTTTCTTT
D gene: TRBD1; V gene: TRBV28; clone size: few; J gene: TRBJ2-3; CDR3 protein: CASKQGAYTDTQYF; CDR3 DNA: TGTGCCAGCAAACAGGGGGCTTACACAGATACGCAGTATTTT
D gene: TRBD1; V gene: TRBV5-4; clone size: NA; J gene: TRBJ2-7; CDR3 protein: CASRDRGSSYEQYF; CDR3 DNA: TGTGCCAGCAGAGACAGGGGAAGCTCCTACGAGCAGTACTTC
D gene: TRBD2; V gene: TRBV6-5; clone size: NA; J gene: TRBJ2-7; CDR3 protein: CASSYASTSGNYYEQYF; CDR3 DNA: TGTGCCAGCAGTTACGCCTCGACTAGCGGGAATTACTACGAGCAGTACTTC
D gene: TRBD2; V gene: TRBV20-1; clone size: NA; J gene: TRBJ2-7; CDR3 protein: CSARDRGGHYEQYF; CDR3 DNA: TGCAGTGCTAGAGATCGGGGGGGCCACTACGAGCAGTACTTC